The 17 T cell receptor beta chains listed next were all sequenced from one sample in a study of cytotoxic CD8 clonotypes in ibrutinib-treated CLL. Produced via immunoSEQ multiplex PCR; TCRdb's table is partial and in-frame only. In the table there are under 50,000 clones, about 70% of which are singletons. This sample comprised PBMCs, obtained at disease progression, from a patient treated with ibrutinib. These receptors were collected from a human donor with chronic lymphocytic leukemia.

This clone came up a few times. The chain couples TRBV5-1 to TRBJ2-7, with D possibly TRBD1 on 7 matching bases. Germline values: CDR1 SGHRS, CDR2 YFSETQ. The V end lost 0 bases, the J end lost 2 bases, and 15 bases lay between the germline ends. The CDR3 spans 16 residues. CDR3 sequence reads: CASSLGTGGRPYEQYF. The DNA of the CDR3 is TGCGCCAGCAGCTTGGGGACAGGAGGGAGGCCCTACGAGCAGTACTTC.

J is TRBJ2-2 and V is TRBV19; D assignment may be TRBD1 or TRBD2 (5 bases each). The V end was cut by 7 bases, the J end by 3 bases, with 18 bases between. The CDR3 is 16 residues long. Per germline, CDR1 LNHDA and CDR2 SQIVND (reference sequence). The CDR3 nucleotides are TGTGCCAGTACCCCAGGGAGAGGTGATTACACCGGGGAGCTGTTTTTT. Translated: CASTPGRGDYTGELFF.

The V call is TRBV6-5, the J call TRBJ2-7; no definite D call. V was shortened by 0 bases and J by 4 bases, with 7 bases between the two germline ends. Germline V gives CDR1 MNHEY, CDR2 SVGAGI. This CDR3 has 13 amino acids. CDR3 amino acids: CASSYSIRYEQYF. In DNA form, the CDR3 reads TGTGCCAGCAGTTACTCGATCCGATACGAGCAGTACTTC.

V usage is TRBV5-1 and J usage is TRBJ2-3, with a tentative D call TRBD2 (5 bases). The CDR3 covers 14 residues. In germline, CDR1 is SGHRS, CDR2 YFSETQ. The germline V and J ends were trimmed by 2 bases and 4 bases, with 11 bases remaining between them. The CDR3 reads CASSLEGFSDTQYF. The CDR3 region has the DNA TGCGCCAGCAGCTTAGAGGGATTCTCAGATACGCAGTATTTT. The whole variable domain, remainder taken from reference TRBV5-1 and TRBJ2-3, is KAGVTQTPRYLIKTRGQQVTLSCSPISGHRSVSWYQQTPGQGLQFLFEYFSETQRNKGNFPGRFSGRQFSNSRSEMNVSTLELGDSALYLCASSLEGFSDTQYFGPGTRLTVL.

V gene TRBV7-9 combines with J gene TRBJ2-3; no reliable D call. V dropped 7 bases and J dropped 6 bases, with 11 bases sitting between them. In germline, CDR1 is SEHNR, CDR2 FQNEAQ (reference sequence). CDR3 length equals 12 residues. The CDR3 loop reads CASTSLWDTQYF. Here the CDR3 DNA reads TGTGCCAGCACCTCACTTTGGGATACGCAGTATTTT.

The V gene is TRBV6-1, the J gene TRBJ2-5; D remains unclear. V lost 8 bases to trimming and J lost 2 bases, with 3 bases between them. The CDR3 has 10 amino acids. Germline V gene data show CDR1 as MNHNS and CDR2 as SASEGT. The CDR3 DNA reads as TGTGCCAGCTCTCAAGAGACCCAGTACTTC. It codes for CASSQETQYF.

The rearrangement joins TRBV6-1 to TRBJ1-6; 9 nucleotides align to TRBD1. From germline, CDR1 is MNHNS and CDR2 SASEGT. The CDR3 sequence is 14 residues long. J gave up 10 bases and V 11 bases, and 12 bases lay outside the gene matches. The CDR3 DNA reads as TGTGCCGGGACAAGGGACAGGGTGGACTCACCCCTCCACTTT. Its protein is CAGTRDRVDSPLHF.

The chain recombines TRBV4-1 with TRBJ2-7, with 11 bases lining up with TRBD1. The CDR3 loop spans 15 amino acids. Germline-derived CDR1 and CDR2 are MGHRA and YSYEKL. After removal of 4 bases from V and 5 bases from J, the junction contained 7 bases not matched to a gene. The CDR3 here is CASSRGQGANHEQYF. The CDR3 nucleotides read TGCGCCAGCAGCCGCGGACAGGGGGCTAACCACGAGCAGTACTTC.

The rearrangement uses TRBV10-2 and TRBJ2-7, with 8 bases matching TRBD1. The CDR3 is 13 amino acids. CDR1 is WSHSY and CDR2 is SAAADI in the germline V gene. The V gene end was trimmed by 6 bases and the J gene end by 7 bases; junction bases not matched to a gene: 8. The DNA for the CDR3 is TGCGCCAGCAGAGGACAGGGTCTAGGGGAGCAGTACTTC. This codes for CASRGQGLGEQYF.

The chain employs TRBV6-6 and TRBJ1-2; weak D call: TRBD1 (5 bases). Germline values: CDR1 MNHNY, CDR2 SVGAGI (reference sequence). Trimming stripped 0 bases from V and 2 bases from J, with 10 bases between. The CDR3 is made up of 15 amino acids. The CDR3: CASSYSRDANYGYTF. Written as DNA, the CDR3 is TGTGCCAGCAGTTACTCGAGGGACGCCAACTATGGCTACACCTTC.

V usage is TRBV6-5 and J usage is TRBJ2-7; 9 bases align to TRBD2. The CDR3 extends over 15 amino acids. Germline values: CDR1 MNHEY, CDR2 SVGAGI. Trimming removed 6 bases from V and 3 bases from J; junction bases left unmatched: 9. This chain's CDR3 is CASRIIAGASYEQYF. CDR3 in DNA: TGTGCCAGCAGGATTATAGCGGGAGCCAGCTACGAGCAGTACTTC.

The chain recombines TRBV7-6 with TRBJ1-3; TRBD1 matches at 9 bases. The CDR3 totals 18 residues. Trimming removed 5 bases from V and 2 bases from J; junction bases left unmatched: 13. Germline V gene lookup returns CDR1 SGHVS and CDR2 FNYEAQ. In DNA, the CDR3 is TGTGCCAGCAGCCCTAGCCCGCCACAGGGGGCGGCTGGAAACACCATATATTTT. Translation gives CASSPSPPQGAAGNTIYF.

This chain links TRBV6-1 with TRBJ2-7, with 7 bases lining up with TRBD2. The V gene's germline CDR1 is MNHNS and CDR2 SASEGT. The CDR3 is made up of 15 amino acids. Trimming cost V 0 bases and J 3 bases; bases outside gene matches: 5. The CDR3 DNA follows: TGTGCCAGCAGTGAAGCGCTAGCGGCAAACTACGAGCAGTACTTC. It encodes CASSEALAANYEQYF.

This clone has just one count. The V and J genes are TRBV7-8 and TRBJ1-3, with D unclear. CDR1 is SGHVS and CDR2 is FQNEAQ in the germline V gene. This CDR3 comprises 15 residues. Trimming removed 5 bases at V and 0 bases at J, with 11 bases between. The CDR3 DNA is TGTGCCAGCAGCCATCGGACGGTCTCTGGAAACACCATATATTTT. Amino acid sequence: CASSHRTVSGNTIYF. Based on the CDR3 plus reference TRBV7-8 and TRBJ1-3, the full variable domain is GAGVSQSPRYKVAKRGQDVALRCDPISGHVSLFWYQQALGQGPEFLTYFQNEAQLDKSGLPSDRFFAERPEGSVSTLKIQRTQQEDSAVYLCASSHRTVSGNTIYFGEGSWLTVV.

The chain employs TRBV4-3 and TRBJ2-1, with TRBD2 matching 10 bases. Germline assignment: CDR1 LGHNA and CDR2 YSLEER. V lost 0 bases, J lost 6 bases, and 8 bases stayed unmatched. This CDR3 comprises 17 residues. CDR3 coding DNA: TGCGCCAGCAGCCAAGATTGGCTGGCTAGCGGGAGCAATGAGCAGTTCTTC. It translates to CASSQDWLASGSNEQFF.

V gene TRBV4-3 combines with J gene TRBJ2-6; TRBD1 agrees at 8 bases. Germline V gives CDR1 LGHNA, CDR2 YSLEER. CDR3 length: 17 residues. Unmatched junction bases numbered 3, after V lost 2 bases and J lost 0 bases. The CDR3 loop is CASSQTGGSSGANVLTF. CDR3 DNA: TGCGCCAGCAGCCAAACAGGGGGGAGCTCTGGGGCCAACGTCCTGACTTTC.

This clone was recorded once. The V gene is TRBV4-1, the J gene TRBJ1-1, with D possibly being TRBD1 (5 bases). V dropped 4 bases and J dropped 1 base, with 10 bases sitting between them. The CDR3 loop spans 14 amino acids. CDR1 and CDR2 from the germline V gene are MGHRA and YSYEKL. The CDR3 sequence: CASSLGRGNTEAFF. For the CDR3, the DNA is TGCGCCAGCAGCCTCGGGAGGGGGAACACTGAAGCTTTCTTT.